One sample yielded the 30 T cell receptor beta chains listed below, sequenced in a study of cytomegalovirus exposure and HLA in healthy donors. Sequencing was performed with immunoSEQ multiplex PCR; in TCRdb, only in-frame clones are kept and a portion is missing. The data hold a few hundred thousand clones, with about nine tenths observed a single time. Sequenced input: PBMCs. The receptors were sampled from a woman between 18 and 29 years old in good health and CMV-seronegative.

The rearrangement joins TRBV18 to TRBJ1-1; 10 positions agree with TRBD1. The CDR3 has 16 amino acids. Germline CDR1 reads KGHSH; CDR2 reads LQKENI. Germline trimming cut 2 bases from V and 11 bases from J; bases unmatched to any gene: 14. The CDR3: CASSPITSGTGAAAFF. As DNA, the CDR3 is TGTGCCAGCTCACCAATTACCTCCGGGACAGGGGCGGCGGCTTTCTTT.

This chain joins TRBV7-2 and TRBJ2-1; D call uncertain. CDR3 length: 14 amino acids. The germline gives CDR1 SGHTA, CDR2 FQGNSA. V lost 1 base and J 8 bases, leaving 12 bases between the germline ends. The CDR3 protein is CASSLVASLDEQFF. In DNA form, the CDR3 reads TGTGCCAGCAGCTTAGTAGCCTCTCTCGATGAGCAGTTCTTC.

V and J are TRBV29-1 and TRBJ2-1; weak D call: TRBD1 (5 bases). The germline V and J ends were trimmed by 6 bases and 7 bases, with 10 bases remaining between them. Germline lookup yields CDR1 SQVTM and CDR2 ANQGSEA. This CDR3 spans 11 amino acids. CDR3 amino acids: CSVGHLNEQFF. The DNA for the CDR3 is TGCAGCGTCGGACATTTGAATGAGCAGTTCTTC.

V gene TRBV28 combines with J gene TRBJ1-5, with D perhaps matching TRBD1 (5 bases). V lost 3 bases, J lost 6 bases, and 15 bases lay in between. This CDR3 has 15 amino acids. Germline values: CDR1 MDHEN, CDR2 SYDVKM. The CDR3 DNA sequence: TGTGCCAGCAGTTTGGCCGCAGGGATGGGTCAGCCCCAGCATTTT. Translating gives CASSLAAGMGQPQHF.

This chain connects TRBV30 to TRBJ1-5; D not certain. The CDR3 consists of 13 residues. Germline V gene lookup returns CDR1 GTSNPN and CDR2 SVGIG (reference sequence). Trimming pared 1 base from V and 4 bases from J, leaving 8 bases between. The CDR3 DNA reads as TGTGCCTGGAGTGACGGGATTAATCAGCCCCAGCATTTT. This sequence encodes CAWSDGINQPQHF.

The rearrangement joins TRBV30 to TRBJ2-2; D not certain. Per germline, CDR1 GTSNPN and CDR2 SVGIG (reference sequence). The CDR3 is 12 residues long. V was shortened by 2 bases and J by 4 bases, with 5 bases between the two germline ends. The CDR3 DNA is TGTGCCTGGAGTCCTCGCACCGGGGAGCTGTTTTTT. It yields the protein CAWSPRTGELFF.

The chain recombines TRBV5-1 with TRBJ2-1; D perhaps matches TRBD1 (6 bases). Germline V gene data show CDR1 as SGHRS and CDR2 as YFSETQ. Trimming cost V 4 bases and J 0 bases, with 11 bases left between them. CDR3 length: 15 residues. In DNA form, the CDR3 reads TGCGCCAGCAGCCAAGGGGGTAGCTCCTACAATGAGCAGTTCTTC. Protein sequence: CASSQGGSSYNEQFF.

Written as DNA, the CDR3 is TGTGCCAGCAGTCAAAACTACAATGAGCAGTTCTTC. It encodes CASSQNYNEQFF. V gene TRBV27 combines with J gene TRBJ2-1; D unresolved. The V end was cut by 5 bases, the J end by 3 bases, with 5 bases between. CDR1 and CDR2 (germline): MNHEY, SMNVEV (reference sequence). CDR3 length equals 12 residues.

There are a few counts of this clone. The rearrangement joins TRBV7-2 to TRBJ1-3; 8 bases align to TRBD1. The germline V gene has CDR1 SGHTA and CDR2 FQGNSA. CDR3 length: 16 amino acids. V dropped 5 bases and J dropped 1; count of bases not matched to a gene: 7. CDR3 protein: CASSTRQGLSGNTIYF. The CDR3 DNA follows: TGTGCCAGCAGCACACGACAGGGGTTATCTGGAAACACCATATATTTT.

The chain has TRBV7-8 and TRBJ1-4; D remains unclear. CDR1 is SGHVS, CDR2 FQNEAQ, per germline. This CDR3 is 16 amino acids long. V shed 4 bases and J shed 0 bases, with 12 bases lying between them. CDR3: CASSSGRRATNEKLFF. The CDR3 nucleotides read TGTGCCAGCAGCTCCGGTCGCCGGGCAACTAATGAAAAACTGTTTTTT. The whole variable domain, remainder taken from reference TRBV7-8 and TRBJ1-4, is GAGVSQSPRYKVAKRGQDVALRCDPISGHVSLFWYQQALGQGPEFLTYFQNEAQLDKSGLPSDRFFAERPEGSVSTLKIQRTQQEDSAVYLCASSSGRRATNEKLFFGSGTQLSVL.

This clone has just a few counts. The chain couples TRBV7-8 to TRBJ1-1; TRBD1 aligns across 7 bases. The CDR3 covers 13 residues. The V and J ends lost 4 bases and 7 bases, in that order; junction bases with no gene match: 6. Germline V gives CDR1 SGHVS, CDR2 FQNEAQ. CDR3 coding DNA: TGTGCCAGCAGCTCCCTTGACAGGGTTGAAGCTTTCTTT. Protein: CASSSLDRVEAFF.

J is TRBJ2-7 and V is TRBV5-1; possible D gene TRBD2, 6 bases. Trimming removed 4 bases at V and 5 bases at J, with 13 bases between. The CDR3 length is 13 residues. Germline CDR1 is SGHRS and CDR2 is YFSETQ. The CDR3 reads CASSRASSDEQYF. CDR3 DNA: TGCGCCAGCAGCCGAGCCTCTAGCGACGAGCAGTACTTC.

The rearrangement links TRBV7-8 to TRBJ2-1; the match to TRBD2 covers 11 bases. The ends lost 5 bases at V and 1 base at J; junction bases unmatched: 4. The germline CDR1 and CDR2 sequences are SGHVS and FQNEAQ. The CDR3 runs 16 residues. The CDR3 region is CASSPGTSGSYNEQFF. CDR3 DNA: TGTGCCAGCAGCCCGGGGACTAGCGGTTCCTACAATGAGCAGTTCTTC.

This chain joins TRBV12-5 and TRBJ2-7, with D possibly TRBD2 on 5 matching bases. CDR1 is LGHNT, CDR2 FRNRAP, per germline. CDR3 length: 14 residues. Trimming cost V 3 bases and J 4 bases, with 13 bases left between them. In nucleotides, the CDR3 is TGTGCTAGTGGTTTAGGGAGTCCAAGTTACGAGCAGTACTTC. It encodes CASGLGSPSYEQYF.

Remarks on this clone: The same CDR3 also results from other DNA sequences found in this sample. CDR3 nucleotides: TGTGCCAGTAGCATAACAGGGGGAGAGACCCAGTACTTC. This codes for CASSITGGETQYF. The chain employs TRBV19 and TRBJ2-5, with 8 bases fitting TRBD1. CDR1 and CDR2 from the germline V gene are LNHDA and SQIVND (reference sequence). V dropped 6 bases and J dropped 4; count of bases not matched to a gene: 4. There are 13 residues in the CDR3.

J is TRBJ2-7 and V is TRBV5-6, with 7 bases identical to TRBD2. V was pared by 4 bases and J by 0 bases, with 7 bases of the junction left unmatched. The V gene's germline CDR1 is SGHDT and CDR2 YYEEEE. This CDR3 contains 15 residues. DNA for the CDR3: TGTGCCAGCAGCCCGACTAGCCCTAGCTCCTACGAGCAGTACTTC. The encoded protein is CASSPTSPSSYEQYF. The variable domain in full, completed from reference TRBV5-6 and TRBJ2-7, reads DAGVTQSPTHLIKTRGQQVTLRCSPKSGHDTVSWYQQALGQGPQFIFQYYEEEERQRGNFPDRFSGHQFPNYSSELNVNALLLGDSALYLCASSPTSPSSYEQYFGPGTRLTVT.

CDR3 amino acids: CASSPLGGGPYNEQFF. The CDR3 DNA reads as TGTGCCAGCAGCCCCTTGGGGGGAGGACCCTACAATGAGCAGTTCTTC. This sequence joins TRBV7-9 and TRBJ2-1; a possible D gene is TRBD2 (6 bases). The CDR3 spans 16 residues. The V end was cut by 5 bases, the J end by 2 bases, with 16 bases between. Germline V gene data show CDR1 as SEHNR and CDR2 as FQNEAQ (reference sequence).

The J gene is TRBJ2-2, the V gene TRBV18; 8 bases are shared with TRBD1. V shed 5 bases, J shed 2 bases, and the junction held 7 bases outside the gene matches. This CDR3 has 16 amino acids. Germline V gene data show CDR1 as KGHSH and CDR2 as LQKENI. The CDR3 bases are TGTGCCAGCTCAAAGGACAGGGAGGACAACACCGGGGAGCTGTTTTTT. Its protein product is CASSKDREDNTGELFF.

The V call is TRBV6-1, the J call TRBJ2-5; tentative D call: TRBD2 (5 bases). CDR1 and CDR2 (germline): MNHNS, SASEGT. V lost 3 bases to trimming and J lost 4 bases, with 15 bases between them. CDR3 length equals 15 residues. The CDR3 nucleotides read TGTGCCAGCAGTGAGGGTCCTCCTCGGGGAGAGACCCAGTACTTC. The encoded protein is CASSEGPPRGETQYF.

V usage is TRBV6-1 and J usage is TRBJ2-1; TRBD2 matches 9 bases. Losses at the gene ends were 6 bases for V and 4 bases for J; bases not matched to a gene: 7. The CDR3 runs to 15 residues. Germline CDR1 is MNHNS and CDR2 is SASEGT. This chain's CDR3 is CASSAPREGYNEQFF. CDR3 nucleotide sequence: TGTGCCAGCAGCGCCCCGCGGGAGGGATACAATGAGCAGTTCTTC.

The CDR3 DNA is TGTGCCAGCAGTTCAGGCTACAATGAGCAGTTCTTC. This translates into CASSSGYNEQFF. The rearrangement uses TRBV6-6 and TRBJ2-1; no definite D call. Trimming removed 4 bases at V and 3 bases at J, with 4 bases between. CDR1 MNHNY and CDR2 SVGAGI come from the germline V gene (reference sequence). The CDR3 is made up of 12 amino acids.

This clone came up a few times. This chain joins TRBV7-6 and TRBJ1-1, with D possibly TRBD1 on 6 matching bases. Germline CDR1 reads SGHVS; CDR2 reads FNYEAQ. V was pared by 5 bases and J by 1 base, with 8 bases between. There are 13 residues in the CDR3. CDR3 DNA sequence: TGTGCCAGCAGCCGACAGGCGAACACTGAAGCTTTCTTT. Protein product: CASSRQANTEAFF.

J is TRBJ2-3 and V is TRBV5-6; possible D gene TRBD2, 6 bases. Looked up from germline, CDR1 is SGHDT and CDR2 is YYEEEE. This CDR3 comprises 16 residues. V shed 3 bases and J shed 4 bases, with 18 bases lying between them. The CDR3 protein is CASSSHRAGQPDTQYF. In DNA, the CDR3 is TGTGCCAGCAGCTCCCACCGGGCGGGGCAGCCAGATACGCAGTATTTT. The entire variable domain, with the rest obtained from reference TRBV5-6 and TRBJ2-3, is as follows: DAGVTQSPTHLIKTRGQQVTLRCSPKSGHDTVSWYQQALGQGPQFIFQYYEEEERQRGNFPDRFSGHQFPNYSSELNVNALLLGDSALYLCASSSHRAGQPDTQYFGPGTRLTVL.

This rearrangement joins TRBV7-9 to TRBJ2-7; possibly TRBD2 for D (6 bases). The CDR3 spans 12 residues. The V gene lost 3 bases and the J gene lost 7 bases, with 10 bases spanning the gap. Per the germline V gene, CDR1 is SEHNR and CDR2 is FQNEAQ (reference sequence). In DNA, the CDR3 is TGTGCCAGCAGCTTCAGCGGGTCGGAGCAGTACTTC. The encoded protein is CASSFSGSEQYF.

This clone occurred once. The rearrangement uses TRBV7-9 and TRBJ2-3; 7 bases match TRBD2. The V gene end was trimmed by 1 base and the J gene end by 3 bases; junction bases not matched to a gene: 7. Germline V CDR1 and CDR2: SEHNR, FQNEAQ (reference sequence). CDR3 length equals 16 residues. In nucleotides, the CDR3 is TGTGCCAGCAGCTTAGAGGGAGGGAGATTGACAGATACGCAGTATTTT. Protein sequence: CASSLEGGRLTDTQYF.

This clone came up once. The V and J genes are TRBV5-6 and TRBJ1-5; no firm D call. Germline V gene sequence: CDR1 SGHDT, CDR2 YYEEEE. Trimming removed 1 base from V and 1 base from J, with 6 bases in between. The CDR3 is 14 residues long. CDR3 sequence (DNA): TGTGCCAGCAGCTTGTACACAAGCAATCAGCCCCAGCATTTT. Protein: CASSLYTSNQPQHF.

The chain carries TRBV11-2 and TRBJ2-1, with 7 nucleotides matching TRBD1. The V gene's germline CDR1 is SGHAT and CDR2 FQNNGV. J lost 9 bases, V lost 5 bases, and 10 bases had no gene match. The CDR3 has 14 amino acids. Written as DNA, the CDR3 is TGTGCCAGCAGCGACTTACAGGGGAGAGGTGAGCAGTTCTTC. It specifies CASSDLQGRGEQFF.

The chain combines TRBV28 with TRBJ2-7; D is possibly TRBD2 (6 bases). The CDR3 is 13 amino acids. In germline, CDR1 is MDHEN, CDR2 SYDVKM. The germline V and J ends were trimmed by 5 bases and 3 bases, with 11 bases remaining between them. This CDR3 is CASSRDWNYEQYF. CDR3 in DNA: TGTGCCAGCAGTCGGGACTGGAACTACGAGCAGTACTTC.

The rearrangement joins TRBV28 to TRBJ1-4; 9 bases match TRBD1. Germline lookup yields CDR1 MDHEN and CDR2 SYDVKM. The CDR3 loop spans 16 amino acids. V lost 3 bases to trimming and J lost 7 bases; unmatched junction nucleotides: 9. The DNA of the CDR3 is TGTGCCAGCAGTTTTACACAGGGGGCCGGGTTTGAAAAACTGTTTTTT. This encodes CASSFTQGAGFEKLFF.

The V call is TRBV4-1, the J call TRBJ2-7; 9 nucleotides agree with TRBD1. The germline V gene has CDR1 MGHRA and CDR2 YSYEKL. CDR3 length equals 17 residues. Germline trimming cut 0 bases from V and 2 bases from J; bases unmatched to any gene: 8. The CDR3 loop reads CASSQDRRTGVPYEQYF. CDR3 in DNA: TGCGCCAGCAGCCAAGATCGTCGGACAGGGGTGCCCTACGAGCAGTACTTC.